Included here is one TCR beta chain sequence, with context. The data derive from a study of PD-L1 blockade in urothelial cancer. For the study at large: The study recovered a median of 141,255 T cells per blood sample.

Patients each gave 1 to 8 samples, pretreatment and on-treatment. Libraries were prepared by immunoSEQ multiplex PCR; TCRdb keeps only in-frame clonotypes and omits some of them. The repertoire holds 65,000 to 80,000 clones, with roughly 80% as singletons. CDR1 is KGHSH, CDR2 LQKENI, per germline. This CDR3 is 13 amino acids long. Deletions cut 1 base from V and 5 bases from J, with 8 bases between. The sample consisted of PBMCs, taken around atezolizumab (anti-PD-L1) treatment. The chain joins TRBV18 to TRBJ2-5; no reliable D call. This receptor was obtained from a man in his 70s with urothelial cancer. CDR3 residues: CASSPLVGETQYF. In DNA form, the CDR3 reads TGTGCCAGCTCACCACTGGTCGGGGAGACCCAGTACTTC.